These 16 T cell receptor beta chains were sequenced from one sample in a study of T cell clonality in common variable immunodeficiency (dated by TCRdb to the mid-2010s). The paper as a whole reports these results and caveats: CVID TCRbeta sequences reportedly showed fewer deletions and N-nucleotide insertions and lacked highly modified clones with 13 or more V deletions.

Which antigens these TCRs recognize remains unknown. Library preparation employed the immunoSEQ multiplex PCR assay. TCRdb holds this immuneACCESS table with in-frame rearrangements only. Some clones are missing; in checked studies, unresolved V genes explain under half, and the rest has no known cause. This sample has approximately 14,000 clones, none of them a singleton. Together, the top ten hold 12% of the sample. The sequenced material came from peripheral blood mononuclear cells. The receptors were gathered from a human donor with common variable immunodeficiency.

A few counts support this clone. Read data end 3 residues before the CDR3 end; the end is taken from the germline J gene. The chain is built from TRBV19 and TRBJ2-5; D is unclear. CDR3 size: 16 residues. Germline V lookup: CDR1 LNHDA, CDR2 SQIVND (reference sequence). V lost 3 bases, J lost 1 base, and 15 bases lay in between. The CDR3 protein is CASSMYAGRLQETQYF. Partial CDR3 DNA: TGTGCCAGTAGTATGTATGCAGGCAGGCTCCAAGAGACC.

This clone was seen only a few times. The read terminates 3 residues ahead of where the CDR3 ends, so the germline J gene completes it. The chain links TRBV18 to TRBJ2-5; 7 nucleotides line up with TRBD1. CDR1 KGHSH and CDR2 LQKENI come from the germline V gene. This CDR3 is 14 amino acids long. V dropped 2 bases and J dropped 3; count of bases not matched to a gene: 3. CDR3 protein: CASSPSGQKETQYF. The covered CDR3 bases are TGTGCCAGCTCACCATCGGGACAGAAAGAGACC.

For this clone: The CDR3 end is not reached by the read, which stops 3 residues before it; the germline J gene fills it in. This chain uses TRBV19 with TRBJ2-4, with D uncertain. There are 19 residues in the CDR3. Trimming pared 4 bases from V and 0 bases from J, leaving 22 bases between. Germline CDR1 reads LNHDA; CDR2 reads SQIVND (reference sequence). CDR3 DNA (partial): TGTGCCAGTAGTAGAGTTGCCCTACTCGCGAACTTAGCCAAAAACATT. As protein: CASSRVALLANLAKNI. The full CDR3 protein is CASSRVALLANLAKNIQYF.

This chain's CDR3 is CASSMWTGASYEQYF. The sequenced CDR3 bases are TGTGCCAGCAGCATGTGGACAGGGGCCTCCTACGAG. The chain has TRBV7-9 and TRBJ2-7; 9 bases are shared with TRBD1. Read data end 3 residues before the CDR3 end; the end is taken from the germline J gene. This CDR3 has 15 residues. The V gene end was trimmed by 5 bases and the J gene end by 0 bases; junction bases not matched to a gene: 5. Germline CDR1 reads SEHNR; CDR2 reads FQNEAQ (reference sequence).

Worth noting for this clone: The CDR3 end lies 3 residues beyond the end of the read and is filled in from the germline J gene. V is TRBV18 and J is TRBJ1-4; D is perhaps TRBD1 (6 bases). The CDR3 has 16 residues. V lost 6 bases and J lost 4, with 18 bases in between. The germline V gene has CDR1 KGHSH and CDR2 LQKENI. CDR3 DNA (partial): TGTGCCAGCTCGCCCCAGATGGGGGCCCTTAATGAAAAA. Its translation is CASSPQMGALNEK. The whole CDR3 protein is CASSPQMGALNEKLFF.

This clone was recorded a few times. The CDR3 goes on 3 residues after the read ends, and that part is filled in from the germline J gene. The chain combines TRBV18 with TRBJ1-2; D not certain. This CDR3 comprises 15 residues. Trimming took 0 bases from V and 0 from J, leaving 8 bases between them. Germline V gene data show CDR1 as KGHSH and CDR2 as LQKENI. The covered CDR3 bases are TGTGCCAGCTCACCACCTGGCAGCGCTAACTATGGC. Amino acid sequence: CASSPPGSANYG. The entire CDR3 protein reads CASSPPGSANYGYTF.

Worth noting for this clone: The read ends 3 residues early relative to the CDR3; the germline J gene fills the gap. The V and J genes are TRBV7-9 and TRBJ1-1; TRBD1 matches 11 bases. CDR1 and CDR2 (germline): SEHNR, FQNEAQ (reference sequence). The CDR3 length is 12 residues. CDR3 DNA, as far as it was read: TGTGCCAGCAGCGGACAGGGGGCGGTA. This encodes CASSGQGAV. The whole CDR3 reads CASSGQGAVAFF.

This clone was seen repeatedly, ten times or more. The CDR3 end lies 3 residues beyond the end of the read and is filled in from the germline J gene. The chain recombines TRBV6-2 or TRBV6-3 with TRBJ1-2; 9 bases align to TRBD1. This CDR3 region has 15 residues. Per germline, CDR1 MNHEY and CDR2 SVGEGT. CDR3 in amino acids: CASSYELQGARGYTF. CDR3 DNA, as far as it was read: TGTGCCAGCAGTTACGAATTACAGGGGGCGCGAGGC.

This clone was found a few times. The read is 3 residues too short to cover the CDR3 end, so that end is filled in from the germline J gene. The chain joins TRBV18 to TRBJ1-1; the D gene is possibly TRBD1 (5 bases). Trimming pared 3 bases from V and 1 base from J, leaving 9 bases between. Per germline, CDR1 KGHSH and CDR2 LQKENI. The CDR3 extends over 14 amino acids. The CDR3 is CASSPGGKNTEAFF. Incomplete CDR3 DNA: TGTGCCAGCTCACCCGGGGGGAAGAACACTGAA.

The sequenced part of the CDR3 DNA is TGTGCCAGCAGCTTGGGACAGGGGGGCTACGAG. This encodes CASSLGQGGYE. The whole CDR3 region reads CASSLGQGGYEQYF. The rearrangement links TRBV7-6 to TRBJ2-7, with 11 nucleotides matching TRBD1. Read coverage stops 3 residues before the CDR3 terminus; the germline J gene supplies the remainder. J gave up 3 bases and V 3 bases, and 1 base lay outside the gene matches. The CDR3 is 14 residues long. Looked up from germline, CDR1 is SGHVS and CDR2 is FNYEAQ.

To note about this clone: The read stops 3 residues short of the end of the CDR3; the missing end is completed from the germline J gene. The chain combines TRBV30 with TRBJ1-3; 8 nucleotides line up with TRBD1. Germline CDR1 and CDR2: GTSNPN and SVGIG (reference sequence). V was clipped by 1 base and J by 0 bases; unmatched bases: 5. The CDR3 loop spans 16 amino acids. CDR3 in amino acids: CAWSGGQGVSGNTIYF. CDR3 DNA, as far as it was read: TGTGCCTGGAGTGGTGGACAGGGTGTCTCTGGAAACACC.

Concerning this clone itself: The sequenced fragment ends 3 residues before the CDR3 boundary, so the rest is inferred from the germline J gene. The chain recombines TRBV2 with TRBJ1-6, with 7 bases that match TRBD1. This CDR3 spans 15 amino acids. Per the germline V gene, CDR1 is SNHLY and CDR2 is FYNNEI. The V gene end was trimmed by 5 bases and the J gene end by 7 bases; junction bases not matched to a gene: 8. The chain's CDR3 is CASSPRGTANSPLHF. Incomplete CDR3 DNA: TGTGCCAGCAGTCCCCGCGGGACAGCAAATTCACCC. Using reference TRBV2 and TRBJ1-6 for the parts outside the CDR3, the full variable domain is EPEVTQTPSHQVTQMGQEVILRCVPISNHLYFYWYRQILGQKVEFLVSFYNNEISEKSEIFDDQFSVERPDGSNFTLKIRSTKLEDSAMYFCASSPRGTANSPLHFGNGTRLTVT.

Points on this clone: Read data end 3 residues before the CDR3 end; the end is taken from the germline J gene. The V call is TRBV29-1, the J call TRBJ2-7; 7 bases are shared with TRBD2. This CDR3 contains 12 residues. V lost 7 bases to trimming and J lost 4 bases; unmatched junction nucleotides: 7. Germline CDR1 and CDR2: SQVTM and ANQGSEA. The CDR3 protein is CSELAWGYEQYF. CDR3 bases read: TGCAGCGAACTAGCGTGGGGTTACGAG.

In this sample, this clone turned up a few times. Read sequence stops 3 residues before the CDR3 end, and the germline J gene provides the missing end. The V gene is TRBV7-2, the J gene TRBJ2-7; a weak D match, TRBD1 (6 bases). V was shortened by 5 bases and J by 6 bases, with 11 bases between the two germline ends. This CDR3 region has 12 residues. Looked up from germline, CDR1 is SGHTA and CDR2 is FQGNSA. CDR3 in amino acids: CASSTQGFEQYF. Incomplete CDR3 DNA: TGTGCCAGCAGCACACAGGGATTCGAG.

This clone has at least ten counts. From the germline J gene comes the end of the CDR3, since the read stops 3 residues before it. V and J are TRBV20-1 and TRBJ2-2, with 9 bases identical to TRBD2. The CDR3 contains 16 residues. J lost 6 bases, V lost 3 bases, and 11 bases had no gene match. Looked up from germline, CDR1 is DFQATT and CDR2 is SNEGSKA (reference sequence). CDR3 amino acids: CSASRGTSGYAGELFF. Partial CDR3 DNA: TGCAGTGCTAGCCGGGGCACTAGCGGGTACGCCGGGGAG.

Ten or more counts support this clone. The read terminates 3 residues ahead of where the CDR3 ends, so the germline J gene completes it. The chain combines TRBV5-6 with TRBJ2-5, with 7 positions matching TRBD2. Trimming removed 4 bases from V and 5 bases from J; junction bases left unmatched: 11. From germline, CDR1 is SGHDT and CDR2 YYEEEE. CDR3 length equals 15 residues. CDR3 DNA, as far as it was read: TGTGCCAGCAGCCACGAAGGACTAGTGGGGGAGACC. Protein product: CASSHEGLVGET. The full CDR3 protein is CASSHEGLVGETQYF.